This T cell receptor beta chain comes out of a study of blood T cell repertoires in COVID-19. In the study overall: The study drew acute and convalescent COVID-19 samples from the United States, Italy and Spain.

Points on this clone: Other nucleotide sequences from this sample produce the same CDR3.

Original methodology: Researchers report that nucleated cell counts were estimated from reference gene primer amplification. Sequencing was performed with immunoSEQ multiplex PCR; in TCRdb, only in-frame clones are kept and a portion is missing. V and J calls and clone size are those listed in that table; D and trimming were worked out from the DNA. The sample records 250,000 to 300,000 clones, around 90% being singletons. The sequenced sample was peripheral blood. This TCR derives from a woman aged 55-70 years with COVID-19, enrolled during active disease.

The CDR3 loop is CSAGTANYGYTF. In DNA, the CDR3 is TGCAGCGCTGGGACAGCTAACTATGGCTACACCTTC. V and J are TRBV29-1 and TRBJ1-2; 7 nucleotides match TRBD1. Germline lookup yields CDR1 SQVTM and CDR2 ANQGSEA. CDR3 length equals 12 residues. Germline trimming cut 7 bases from V and 0 bases from J; bases unmatched to any gene: 2.